These T cell receptor beta chains were read from a single sample in a study of control samples from healthy donors and cancer patients. Clones were read by immunoSEQ multiplex PCR, and TCRdb kept only the in-frame ones, dropping some. The sample yields about 140,000 clones, about 89% seen once. The specimen sequenced was blood. The receptor source for this set is a man aged 18 to 30 in good health. Each CDR3 is given with its conserved first and last residue. Each record gives: clone size, V gene, D gene, J gene, CDR3 protein, CDR3 DNA. A D gene is named only where the DNA matches it firmly. Rows may omit the clone size; those that give it use once, few, many or a size class.

size: -
V: TRBV5-1
D: TRBD1
J: TRBJ1-3
CDR3: CASSLGQGAGNTIYF
DNA: TGCGCCAGCAGCTTGGGACAGGGGGCTGGAAACACCATATATTTT

size: once
V: TRBV5-1
D: TRBD2
J: TRBJ2-7
CDR3: CASSSRGGSPYEQYF
DNA: TGCGCCAGCAGCTCGCGGGGGGGTTCCCCCTACGAGCAGTACTTC

size: -
V: TRBV5-5
D: -
J: TRBJ2-7
CDR3: CASSLLSNSYEQYF
DNA: TGTGCCAGCAGCTTGCTTTCGAACTCCTACGAGCAGTACTTC

size: -
V: TRBV30
D: -
J: TRBJ1-2
CDR3: CAWSRQMGGNYGYTF
DNA: TGTGCCTGGAGCCGCCAGATGGGGGGTAACTATGGCTACACCTTC

size: -
V: TRBV7-2
D: -
J: TRBJ1-1
CDR3: CASSWGGDTEAFF
DNA: TGTGCCAGCAGCTGGGGGGGGGACACTGAAGCTTTCTTT

size: -
V: TRBV6-5
D: -
J: TRBJ2-7
CDR3: CASSRQKEFEQYF
DNA: TGTGCCAGCTCGAGACAGAAGGAATTCGAGCAGTACTTC

size: -
V: TRBV3-1/TRBV3-2
D: TRBD2
J: TRBJ2-5
CDR3: CASSPNRGLAGRETQYF
DNA: TGTGCCAGCAGCCCTAACCGAGGACTAGCGGGGCGGGAGACCCAGTACTTC

size: -
V: TRBV27
D: -
J: TRBJ2-7
CDR3: CAPRGRDEQYF
DNA: TGTGCCCCCCGGGGTCGGGACGAGCAGTACTTC

size: -
V: TRBV14
D: TRBD2
J: TRBJ2-7
CDR3: CASSQDWATSGGIYEQYF
DNA: TGTGCCAGCAGCCAAGATTGGGCGACTAGCGGGGGGATCTACGAGCAGTACTTC

size: -
V: TRBV5-6
D: TRBD1
J: TRBJ1-4
CDR3: CASSLASGTGGEKLFF
DNA: TGTGCCAGCAGCTTGGCCTCGGGGACAGGAGGGGAAAAACTGTTTTTT

size: -
V: TRBV9
D: -
J: TRBJ1-4
CDR3: CASSVETGEKLFF
DNA: TGTGCCAGCAGCGTAGAAACAGGCGAAAAACTGTTTTTT

size: -
V: TRBV20-1
D: TRBD1
J: TRBJ2-7
CDR3: CSASTTGTGIYEQYF
DNA: TGCAGTGCTAGTACTACCGGGACAGGGATCTACGAGCAGTACTTC

size: -
V: TRBV10-3
D: -
J: TRBJ2-7
CDR3: CAISLKGESYEQYF
DNA: TGTGCCATCAGTCTCAAGGGGGAGAGCTACGAGCAGTACTTC

size: -
V: TRBV28
D: -
J: TRBJ1-3
CDR3: CASSPPVGSGNTIYF
DNA: TGTGCCAGCAGCCCACCCGTAGGGAGTGGAAACACCATATATTTT

size: -
V: TRBV11-2
D: -
J: TRBJ1-2
CDR3: CASSNRAGETF
DNA: TGTGCCAGCAGCAATAGGGCAGGGGAGACCTTC

size: -
V: TRBV2
D: -
J: TRBJ2-7
CDR3: CASRQIPYEQYF
DNA: TGTGCCAGCAGGCAGATTCCCTACGAGCAGTACTTC

size: -
V: TRBV27
D: TRBD1
J: TRBJ1-2
CDR3: CASSPTGINYGYTF
DNA: TGTGCCAGCAGTCCGACAGGGATTAACTATGGCTACACCTTC

size: once
V: TRBV9
D: TRBD2
J: TRBJ2-1
CDR3: CASSVTSGGVNEQFF
DNA: TGTGCCAGCAGCGTGACTAGCGGGGGGGTCAATGAGCAGTTCTTC

size: -
V: TRBV2
D: TRBD2
J: TRBJ2-5
CDR3: CASSERGGREETQYF
DNA: TGTGCCAGCAGTGAACGGGGGGGCCGGGAGGAGACCCAGTACTTC

size: -
V: TRBV6-5
D: -
J: TRBJ2-5
CDR3: CATEGVERETQYF
DNA: TGTGCCACCGAGGGGGTAGAGCGGGAGACCCAGTACTTC

size: once
V: TRBV6-6
D: -
J: TRBJ1-4
CDR3: CASSYSWGANEKLFF
DNA: TGTGCCAGCAGTTACTCTTGGGGGGCTAATGAAAAACTGTTTTTT

size: -
V: TRBV7-6
D: -
J: TRBJ1-4
CDR3: CASSLALGPTNEKLFF
DNA: TGTGCCAGCAGCTTAGCTTTAGGGCCAACTAATGAAAAACTGTTTTTT

size: -
V: TRBV19
D: -
J: TRBJ1-6
CDR3: CASQGPSSYNSPLHF
DNA: TGTGCCAGCCAGGGACCGAGCTCCTATAATTCACCCCTCCACTTT

size: -
V: TRBV9
D: -
J: TRBJ2-2
CDR3: CASSVVETGELFF
DNA: TGTGCCAGCAGCGTGGTCGAGACCGGGGAGCTGTTTTTT

size: -
V: TRBV9
D: TRBD1
J: TRBJ1-4
CDR3: CASSEGETGIEKLFF
DNA: TGTGCCAGCAGCGAGGGAGAGACAGGGATTGAAAAACTGTTTTTT

size: -
V: TRBV7-2
D: -
J: TRBJ1-4
CDR3: CASSPRYRATNEKLFF
DNA: TGTGCCAGCAGCCCTCGGTACAGGGCCACTAATGAAAAACTGTTTTTT

size: -
V: TRBV7-7
D: TRBD2
J: TRBJ2-5
CDR3: CASSLNSGGPETQYF
DNA: TGTGCCAGCAGCTTAAATAGCGGGGGGCCAGAGACCCAGTACTTC

size: -
V: TRBV4-3
D: -
J: TRBJ1-2
CDR3: CASSQDKGNYGYTF
DNA: TGCGCCAGCAGCCAAGATAAAGGAAACTATGGCTACACCTTC

size: -
V: TRBV6-5
D: TRBD1
J: TRBJ1-4
CDR3: CASSFSSGTGNEKLFF
DNA: TGTGCCAGCAGTTTCTCTTCGGGGACAGGGAATGAAAAACTGTTTTTT

size: -
V: TRBV5-6
D: -
J: TRBJ2-2
CDR3: CASSLKTGELFF
DNA: TGTGCCAGCAGCTTAAAGACCGGGGAGCTGTTTTTT

size: -
V: TRBV2
D: TRBD2
J: TRBJ2-1
CDR3: CASSSRTSGGDEQFF
DNA: TGTGCCAGCAGTAGCCGGACTAGCGGGGGCGATGAGCAGTTCTTC

size: once
V: TRBV18
D: -
J: TRBJ1-3
CDR3: CASSPPGTGSGNTIYF
DNA: TGTGCCAGCTCACCACCGGGAACAGGTTCTGGAAACACCATATATTTT

size: -
V: TRBV7-3
D: -
J: TRBJ2-3
CDR3: CASSLSGDIDTQYF
DNA: TGTGCCAGCAGCTTAAGCGGGGATATAGATACGCAGTATTTT

size: -
V: TRBV2
D: -
J: TRBJ1-5
CDR3: CASSTDRSLQPQHF
DNA: TGTGCCAGCAGTACTGACAGGAGTCTTCAGCCCCAGCATTTT

size: -
V: TRBV6-4
D: TRBD2
J: TRBJ2-1
CDR3: CASSDSSGAGNEQFF
DNA: TGTGCCAGCAGTGACAGCAGCGGGGCAGGCAATGAGCAGTTCTTC

size: -
V: TRBV2
D: TRBD1
J: TRBJ1-6
CDR3: CASSVQGGGSPLHF
DNA: TGTGCCAGCAGTGTACAGGGGGGAGGTTCACCCCTCCACTTT

size: -
V: TRBV7-2
D: -
J: TRBJ1-1
CDR3: CASSLAPRGFAEAFF
DNA: TGTGCCAGCAGCTTAGCGCCTCGGGGCTTCGCTGAAGCTTTCTTT

size: -
V: TRBV7-2
D: -
J: TRBJ1-5
CDR3: CASSWAWGSNQPQHF
DNA: TGTGCCAGCAGCTGGGCGTGGGGGTCCAATCAGCCCCAGCATTTT

size: -
V: TRBV15
D: -
J: TRBJ2-7
CDR3: CATRAWAGNEQYF
DNA: TGTGCCACCAGAGCCTGGGCGGGGAACGAGCAGTACTTC

size: -
V: TRBV5-1
D: -
J: TRBJ1-1
CDR3: CASSLGTANTEAFF
DNA: TGCGCCAGCAGCCTCGGGACGGCAAACACTGAAGCTTTCTTT

size: -
V: TRBV2
D: -
J: TRBJ2-7
CDR3: CASSPSRASRQYF
DNA: TGTGCCAGCAGCCCCAGTCGGGCTAGCCGGCAGTACTTC

size: -
V: TRBV6-5
D: -
J: TRBJ2-2
CDR3: CASCSGASTGELFF
DNA: TGTGCCAGCTGTTCGGGGGCTTCAACCGGGGAGCTGTTTTTT

size: -
V: TRBV3-1/TRBV3-2
D: -
J: TRBJ1-5
CDR3: CASSQGRYNQPQHF
DNA: TGTGCCAGCAGCCAAGGCAGGTACAATCAGCCCCAGCATTTT

size: -
V: TRBV10-1
D: -
J: TRBJ2-5
CDR3: CASSNNQETQYF
DNA: TGCGCCAGCAGTAACAACCAAGAGACCCAGTACTTC

size: -
V: TRBV28
D: TRBD1
J: TRBJ1-5
CDR3: CASSPYDREVHYQPQHF
DNA: TGTGCCAGCAGCCCGTATGACAGGGAGGTTCATTATCAGCCCCAGCATTTT

size: -
V: TRBV6-1
D: -
J: TRBJ2-7
CDR3: CASSESPQETYEQYF
DNA: TGTGCCAGCAGTGAAAGTCCGCAGGAGACCTACGAGCAGTACTTC

size: once
V: TRBV5-6
D: -
J: TRBJ2-1
CDR3: CASSPEEGPYNEQFF
DNA: TGTGCCAGCAGCCCGGAGGAGGGGCCCTACAATGAGCAGTTCTTC

size: -
V: TRBV2
D: TRBD1
J: TRBJ1-3
CDR3: CASSVSLDRSGNTIYF
DNA: TGTGCCAGCAGTGTTAGTCTGGACAGGAGTGGAAACACCATATATTTT

size: once
V: TRBV7-2
D: -
J: TRBJ1-3
CDR3: CASSLALAGTGNTIYF
DNA: TGTGCCAGCAGCTTAGCGTTGGCAGGGACTGGAAACACCATATATTTT

size: -
V: TRBV7-9
D: -
J: TRBJ2-6
CDR3: CASSSDASGANVLTF
DNA: TGTGCCAGCAGCTCGGACGCCTCTGGGGCCAACGTCCTGACTTTC

size: -
V: TRBV3-1/TRBV3-2
D: -
J: TRBJ1-5
CDR3: CASSQGRDQPQHF
DNA: TGTGCCAGCAGCCAAGGTCGGGATCAGCCCCAGCATTTT

size: -
V: TRBV7-2
D: -
J: TRBJ1-1
CDR3: CASSLQVNTEAFF
DNA: TGTGCCAGCAGCTTACAGGTGAACACTGAAGCTTTCTTT

size: -
V: TRBV19
D: TRBD1
J: TRBJ1-1
CDR3: CASSGRGPNTEAFF
DNA: TGTGCCAGTAGCGGCAGGGGGCCGAACACTGAAGCTTTCTTT

size: -
V: TRBV6-5
D: -
J: TRBJ2-2
CDR3: CASSSAGVAGTGELFF
DNA: TGTGCCAGCAGTTCCGCAGGGGTGGCGGGAACCGGGGAGCTGTTTTTT

size: -
V: TRBV6-1
D: -
J: TRBJ1-1
CDR3: CASSDPGRTEAFF
DNA: TGTGCCAGCAGTGACCCGGGGAGGACTGAAGCTTTCTTT

size: -
V: TRBV5-1
D: TRBD2
J: TRBJ2-7
CDR3: CASSYGTSYEQYF
DNA: TGCGCCAGCAGCTATGGGACTAGCTACGAGCAGTACTTC

size: -
V: TRBV5-4
D: TRBD1
J: TRBJ1-2
CDR3: CASRTTGIGYGYTF
DNA: TGTGCCAGCAGGACGACAGGGATCGGCTATGGCTACACCTTC

size: once
V: TRBV6-6
D: TRBD2
J: TRBJ2-1
CDR3: CASSPPRRGGYNEQFF
DNA: TGTGCCAGCAGTCCACCCCGGCGGGGGGGCTACAATGAGCAGTTCTTC

size: -
V: TRBV5-1
D: TRBD1
J: TRBJ1-1
CDR3: CASSFQTGAEAFF
DNA: TGCGCCAGCAGCTTCCAGACAGGGGCTGAAGCTTTCTTT

size: -
V: TRBV18
D: -
J: TRBJ2-7
CDR3: CASSPRDNSYEQYF
DNA: TGTGCCAGCTCGCCCCGGGACAACTCCTACGAGCAGTACTTC